The 8 T cell receptor beta chains listed next were all sequenced from one sample in a study of blood T cell repertoires in COVID-19 (dated by TCRdb to 2018 to 2021). Receptor amplification or capture employed the immunoSEQ multiplex PCR assay. Here the immuneACCESS table is served through TCRdb, limited to in-frame sequences with V and J called. Missing clones are a known gap in these copies; in checked studies unresolved V genes cover under half, and the rest lacks a known reason. The sample profile shows 220,000 or so clones; roughly 84% of them were found once. The ten largest clones capture 5.5% to 7.5% of the sample. Sequencing was performed on PBMCs or T cells enriched from blood (not recorded which). These receptors originate from a woman aged 40 to 49 who had recovered from COVID-19.

The V and J genes are TRBV7-8 and TRBJ2-7; the match to TRBD2 covers 14 bases. The V gene's germline CDR1 is SGHVS and CDR2 FQNEAQ. With 0 bases clipped from V and 2 bases from J, the junction kept 6 bases outside the gene matches. CDR3 length equals 18 residues. The CDR3 protein is CASSLAGTSGSWTYEQYV. CDR3 in DNA: TGTGCCAGCAGCTTAGCCGGGACTAGCGGGAGCTGGACCTACGAGCAGTACGTC.

The chain couples TRBV2 to TRBJ2-5; 12 bases are shared with TRBD1. CDR1 and CDR2 (germline): SNHLY, FYNNEI. The trim removed 6 bases at V and 3 bases at J, leaving 8 bases unmatched. The CDR3 has 16 residues. CDR3 DNA: TGTGCCAGCAGGCCGGGACAGGGGGCGACTGAAGAGACCCAGTACTTC. Encoded protein: CASRPGQGATEETQYF. Together with reference TRBV2 and TRBJ2-5, the CDR3 gives the full variable domain: EPEVTQTPSHQVTQMGQEVILRCVPISNHLYFYWYRQILGQKVEFLVSFYNNEISEKSEIFDDQFSVERPDGSNFTLKIRSTKLEDSAMYFCASRPGQGATEETQYFGPGTRLLVL.

This sequence joins TRBV7-9 and TRBJ2-5; D is undetermined. This CDR3 is built from 11 residues. The V gene lost 3 bases and the J gene lost 4 bases, with 3 bases spanning the gap. From germline, CDR1 is SEHNR and CDR2 FQNEAQ (reference sequence). The CDR3 bases are TGTGCCAGCAGCTTCGGAGAGACCCAGTACTTC. Amino acids: CASSFGETQYF.

V is TRBV6-5 and J is TRBJ1-2; 10 nucleotides match TRBD1. Per germline, CDR1 MNHEY and CDR2 SVGAGI. V lost 5 bases and J lost 8; bases outside the gene matches: 5. This CDR3 has 13 amino acids. The CDR3 DNA reads TGTGCCAGCAGTCGGGGGACAGGGGTCGGCTACACCTTC. It codes for CASSRGTGVGYTF.

This rearrangement joins TRBV18 to TRBJ1-1, with 8 bases lining up with TRBD1. Germline CDR1 KGHSH, CDR2 LQKENI. V shed 5 bases and J 2 bases; nucleotides not matched to a gene: 7. The CDR3 has 15 residues. The CDR3 sequence: CASSSRTGTNTEAFF. CDR3 nucleotides: TGTGCCAGCTCATCACGGACAGGGACTAACACTGAAGCTTTCTTT.

This clone was counted a few times. The chain carries TRBV12-2 and TRBJ2-7; the D segment call TRBD2 is taken from the table without a DNA check. TRBV12-2 is given as a pseudogene. The CDR3 is 15 amino acids. CDR3 sequence (DNA): TGTGCAAGTCGCTCGGAGGTCGCGGGAGCGGACGAGCAGTACGTC. This codes for CASRSEVAGADEQYV.

The chain recombines TRBV6-5 with TRBJ2-1; 7 bases line up with TRBD1. Losses at the gene ends were 2 bases for V and 7 bases for J; bases not matched to a gene: 5. This CDR3 spans 14 amino acids. Germline V gives CDR1 MNHEY, CDR2 SVGAGI. CDR3 sequence reads: CASSYDRVKNEQFF. In DNA form, the CDR3 reads TGTGCCAGCAGTTACGACAGGGTTAAGAATGAGCAGTTCTTC.

The V gene is TRBV20-1, the J gene TRBJ2-7; D unresolved. The CDR3 runs to 11 residues. The germline V gene encodes CDR1 DFQATT and CDR2 SNEGSKA (reference sequence). Trimming shortened V by 4 bases and J by 3 bases, and 7 bases separated the two germline ends. The CDR3 sequence is CSAKENYEQYF. CDR3 coding DNA: TGCAGTGCTAAGGAGAACTACGAGCAGTACTTC.